This T cell receptor (beta chain) was recovered during a study of CD8 T cells in Susac syndrome. Study background: Patients with Susac syndrome were therapy-naive, taking corticosteroids, with some also receiving intravenous immunoglobulin, or taking intravenous immunoglobulin alone at the time their blood was drawn.

In regard to this clonotype: What it recognizes is unknown.

CD8+ and CD4+ T cells from blood underwent TCR beta sequencing. Patients with Susac syndrome fulfilled recently defined diagnostic criteria for definite or probable disease. When the RNA was reverse transcribed, random hexamers were used with an input of 0.5 to 1 ug. One entry per CDR3 protein results from TCRdb running MiXCR on the immunoSEQ multiplex PCR reads. This table has around 190,000 distinct CDR3 sequences, around 94% appearing once. The CDR3 totals 13 residues. CDR1 and CDR2 from the germline V gene are SGHTA and FQGNSA. Trimming at V came to 5 bases and at J to 14 bases, leaving 12 bases not matched to a gene. Study-level results: Within Susac syndrome CD4+ T cell repertoires, clonal expansion was not evident.

The material sequenced was CD4+ T cells from PBMCs. V usage is TRBV7-2 and J usage is TRBJ2-1, with 7 nucleotides matching TRBD2. The clonotype originates from a human donor with Susac syndrome. CDR3 region: CASSQAGDQGEFF. CDR3 DNA: TGTGCCAGCAGCCAGGCGGGGGATCAAGGGGAGTTCTTC.